The clone carrying this T cell receptor beta chain was seen just once. CDR3 length equals 13 residues. CDR1 is SGHNT, CDR2 YENEEA, per germline. Trimming cost V 5 bases and J 6 bases; bases outside gene matches: 3. This sample stems from a study of T cell repertoires in ileal Crohn's disease. Time point given: neoterminal ileum biopsy at postoperative endoscopy, about 6 months after surgery. Only in-frame clones appear in the TCRdb table, and some are missing; sequencing was by immunoSEQ multiplex PCR. Here the sample spans roughly 60,000 clones, roughly 91% being singletons. The receptor was isolated from an adult with Crohn's disease. Sequencing was done on a sample of ileal tissue. The chain joins TRBV11-3 to TRBJ2-7, with 11 bases fitting TRBD1. CDR3 nucleotides: TGTGCCAGCAGCCTGGACAGGGGGCTCGAGCAGTACTTC. It encodes CASSLDRGLEQYF. The full variable domain, its missing parts supplied by reference TRBV11-3 and TRBJ2-7, is EAGVVQSPRYKIIEKKQPVAFWCNPISGHNTLYWYLQNLGQGPELLIRYENEEAVDDSQLPKDRFSAERLKGVDSTLKIQPAELGDSAVYLCASSLDRGLEQYFGPGTRLTVT.